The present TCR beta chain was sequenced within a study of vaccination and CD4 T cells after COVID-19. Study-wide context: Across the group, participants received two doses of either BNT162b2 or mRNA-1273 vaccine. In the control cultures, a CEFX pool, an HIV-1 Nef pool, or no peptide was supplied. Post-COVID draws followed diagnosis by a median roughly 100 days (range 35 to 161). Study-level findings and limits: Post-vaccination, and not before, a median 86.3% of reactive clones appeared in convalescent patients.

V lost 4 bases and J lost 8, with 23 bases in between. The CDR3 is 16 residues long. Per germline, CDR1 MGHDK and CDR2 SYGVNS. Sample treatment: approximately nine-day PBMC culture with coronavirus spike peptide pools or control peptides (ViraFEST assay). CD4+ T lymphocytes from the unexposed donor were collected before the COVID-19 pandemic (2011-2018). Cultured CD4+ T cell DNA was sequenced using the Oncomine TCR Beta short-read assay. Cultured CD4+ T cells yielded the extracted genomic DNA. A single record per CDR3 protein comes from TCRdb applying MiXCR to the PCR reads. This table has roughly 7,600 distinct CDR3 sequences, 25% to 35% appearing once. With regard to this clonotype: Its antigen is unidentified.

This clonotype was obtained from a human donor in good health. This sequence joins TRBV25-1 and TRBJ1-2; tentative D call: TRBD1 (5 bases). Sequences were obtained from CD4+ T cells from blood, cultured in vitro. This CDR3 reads CASSAPGLPSSQGYTF. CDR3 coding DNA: TGTGCCAGCAGTGCACCAGGGTTGCCCTCCAGTCAGGGCTACACCTTC.